This T cell receptor (beta chain) emerged from a study of cytomegalovirus exposure and HLA in healthy donors. Study conclusions and caveats: A few chains tied to CMV proved CMV antigen-specific in vitro. Listed as cytomegalovirus-associated were around 160 TCR beta chains.

The donors were members of the validation cohort comprising some 130 subjects, separate from the approximately 710-subject first cohort. Data came from immunoSEQ multiplex PCR; TCRdb stores just in-frame clones and leaves some out. The table has over 200,000 clones, less than 95% seen once. This clone was seen just once. Its cognate antigen is unknown. The specimen was PBMCs. The receptor's source is a woman aged 30 to 39 in good health and CMV-seronegative.

The CDR3 DNA follows: TGTGCCAGCAGCTTAGTTACCCTAGCGGCCCAAGCGCAGTACTTC. Protein: CASSLVTLAAQAQYF. This rearrangement joins TRBV11-2 to TRBJ2-7; 7 bases map to TRBD2. The germline V gene has CDR1 SGHAT and CDR2 FQNNGV. Trimming at V came to 1 base and at J to 9 bases, leaving 12 bases not matched to a gene. This CDR3 is built from 15 residues.